In this sample, the clone carrying this T cell receptor beta chain turned up a few times. Its antigen is unidentified. V lost 1 base and J 3 bases, leaving 7 bases between the germline ends. The CDR3 spans 13 residues. The germline V gene has CDR1 LGHNA and CDR2 YSLEER. This specimen comes from a study of cytomegalovirus exposure and HLA in healthy donors. In the study overall: An early release of data contained approximately 80 million unique TCRs, which came from HLA-typed donors.

Overall study results and limits: Later on, a genetic analysis was performed. It linked a missense variant in DCLRE1C with V- and J-gene trimming of TCR beta. Among TCR beta chains, those listed as cytomegalovirus-associated numbered about 160.

PCR amplification relied on 60 Vbeta primers (plus 13 Jbeta primers). Authors' methods: About 88 million unique TCR beta chains, 9.5 million to 11 million of them shared, were counted by a later analysis. Clones were sequenced by immunoSEQ multiplex PCR, and TCRdb holds only the in-frame ones, with some missing. V and J calls and clone size come straight from that table; D and trimming were deduced from the DNA. The sample carries 60,000 to 85,000 clones, roughly two thirds recorded once. The clonotype originates from a man in his fifties or sixties in good health and CMV-seropositive. This chain connects TRBV4-3 to TRBJ2-7; a possible D gene is TRBD1 (5 bases). The sample consisted of PBMCs. The DNA for the CDR3 is TGCGCCAGCAGCCAAGGGGGCCTCTACGAGCAGTACTTC. It specifies CASSQGGLYEQYF.